Below, one T cell receptor beta chain is given with its context. What it binds is unknown. This sample stems from a study of somatic mutations in cytotoxic T cells in rheumatoid arthritis. Overall study context: Immediately following diagnosis and ahead of any treatment, patient blood (around 30 ml EDTA) was drawn. Findings of the study overall: The top CD8+ clone topped 20% of CD8+ cells in about an eighth of the roughly 65 patients. In the expanded CD8+ clones, the antigen targets remained unknown.

CDR3 length: 11 amino acids. The V end lost 4 bases, the J end lost 6 bases, and 7 bases lay between the germline ends. The germline CDR1 and CDR2 sequences are SGDLS and YYNGEE. This table comes from immunoSEQ multiplex PCR, and its TCRdb copy is limited to in-frame clones, with some not included. The sample consists of just over 20,000 clones, around 81% of them appearing once. The receptor comes from an adult with rheumatoid arthritis. The sample was CD8+ T cells sorted from blood. The J gene is TRBJ1-2, the V gene TRBV9; D call uncertain. The CDR3 bases are TGTGCCAGCAGCTCCAGGAATGGCTACACCTTC. Amino acids: CASSSRNGYTF. The variable domain in full, with the rest retrieved from reference TRBV9 and TRBJ1-2, is DSGVTQTPKHLITATGQRVTLRCSPRSGDLSVYWYQQSLDQGLQFLIQYYNGEERAKGNILERFSAQQFPDLHSELNLSSLELGDSALYFCASSSRNGYTFGSGTRLTVV.